This is a list of T cell receptor beta chains from one sample in a study of T cell changes during pregnancy in multiple sclerosis. The assay was immunoSEQ multiplex PCR, and TCRdb's table has in-frame clones only and misses some. This table holds 95,000 to 100,000 clones, roughly nine tenths found once. The source was peripheral blood, collected after pregnancy. The receptor source for this set is a female donor in good health, enrolled as a control in a pregnancy study. The CDR3 runs from the conserved cysteine through the conserved F or W. Each record gives: CDR3 length, J gene, clone size, D gene, V gene, CDR3 DNA, CDR3 protein. D genes are given only for firm matches. Clone size is not always given. Where it is, it says once, few, many or a class for expanded clones.

CDR3 length: 15; J gene: TRBJ2-1; clone size: NA; D gene: TRBD1; V gene: TRBV7-9; CDR3 DNA: TGTGCCAGCAGCTTAGAACAGGGGTTTTGGAATGAGCAGTTCTTC; CDR3 protein: CASSLEQGFWNEQFF
CDR3 length: 16; J gene: TRBJ1-2; clone size: NA; D gene: NA; V gene: TRBV15; CDR3 DNA: TGTGCCACCAGCAGAGATCTGAGAGTGGGCTACTATGGCTACACCTTC; CDR3 protein: CATSRDLRVGYYGYTF
CDR3 length: 16; J gene: TRBJ2-3; clone size: once; D gene: TRBD2; V gene: TRBV4-2; CDR3 DNA: TGTGCCAGCAGCCAGGAACTAGCGGGAAAAGCAGATACGCAGTATTTT; CDR3 protein: CASSQELAGKADTQYF
CDR3 length: 16; J gene: TRBJ1-5; clone size: NA; D gene: NA; V gene: TRBV28; CDR3 DNA: TGTGCCAGCCACCGAACCGGGACTCAGAGCAATCAGCCCCAGCATTTT; CDR3 protein: CASHRTGTQSNQPQHF
CDR3 length: 17; J gene: TRBJ2-7; clone size: NA; D gene: TRBD2; V gene: TRBV5-8; CDR3 DNA: TGTGCCAGCAGCTTGTTGACTAGCGGGGTGAGCTCATCCGAGCAGTACTTC; CDR3 protein: CASSLLTSGVSSSEQYF
CDR3 length: 18; J gene: TRBJ1-4; clone size: NA; D gene: NA; V gene: TRBV2; CDR3 DNA: TGTGCCAGCAGTAAGGGGCGGCAGTCTCCCCTACAGAATGAAAAACTGTTTTTT; CDR3 protein: CASSKGRQSPLQNEKLFF
CDR3 length: 13; J gene: TRBJ1-2; clone size: NA; D gene: NA; V gene: TRBV6-6; CDR3 DNA: TGTGCCAGCAGTTACAGAGCTAACTATGGCTACACCTTC; CDR3 protein: CASSYRANYGYTF
CDR3 length: 18; J gene: TRBJ2-7; clone size: NA; D gene: TRBD2; V gene: TRBV23-1; CDR3 DNA: TGCGCCAGCAGTCTATCTAATCGGTGGGGGGGGAGGATCTACGAGCAGTACTTC; CDR3 protein: CASSLSNRWGGRIYEQYF
CDR3 length: 13; J gene: TRBJ2-7; clone size: once; D gene: NA; V gene: TRBV11-2; CDR3 DNA: TGTGCCAGCGACCCAGGGCACCTCTACGAGCAGTACTTC; CDR3 protein: CASDPGHLYEQYF
CDR3 length: 13; J gene: TRBJ1-1; clone size: NA; D gene: NA; V gene: TRBV2; CDR3 DNA: TGTGCCAGCAGTGCGGGAGGCGTCACTGAAGCTTTCTTT; CDR3 protein: CASSAGGVTEAFF
CDR3 length: 17; J gene: TRBJ2-2; clone size: once; D gene: NA; V gene: TRBV7-7; CDR3 DNA: TGTGCTAGCAGCCCGGGCCAGGGGCACTCCCGCACCGGGGAGCTGTTTTTT; CDR3 protein: CASSPGQGHSRTGELFF
CDR3 length: 13; J gene: TRBJ1-1; clone size: NA; D gene: NA; V gene: TRBV29-1; CDR3 DNA: TGCAGCGTTGTCCCGGTCCTGAACACTGAAGCTTTCTTT; CDR3 protein: CSVVPVLNTEAFF
CDR3 length: 15; J gene: TRBJ1-5; clone size: once; D gene: NA; V gene: TRBV5-5; CDR3 DNA: TGTGCCAGCAACCCGTCGTATGGCAGCAATCAGCCCCAGCATTTT; CDR3 protein: CASNPSYGSNQPQHF
CDR3 length: 15; J gene: TRBJ1-2; clone size: NA; D gene: TRBD1; V gene: TRBV28; CDR3 DNA: TGTGCCAGCAGTCTATTCGACAGGGGGTTAAATGGCTACACCTTC; CDR3 protein: CASSLFDRGLNGYTF
CDR3 length: 16; J gene: TRBJ2-3; clone size: NA; D gene: TRBD2; V gene: TRBV5-1; CDR3 DNA: TGCGCCAGCAGCTTGGCCCTAGCGGGGGACGCAGATACGCAGTATTTT; CDR3 protein: CASSLALAGDADTQYF
CDR3 length: 14; J gene: TRBJ2-7; clone size: NA; D gene: NA; V gene: TRBV19; CDR3 DNA: TGTGCCATAGAACCAGGGATTCCCACCTACGAGCAGTACTTC; CDR3 protein: CAIEPGIPTYEQYF
CDR3 length: 16; J gene: TRBJ2-1; clone size: NA; D gene: TRBD2; V gene: TRBV13; CDR3 DNA: TGTGCCAGCAGCGTACCGGGACTAGCTATGTACAATGAGCAGTTCTTC; CDR3 protein: CASSVPGLAMYNEQFF
CDR3 length: 14; J gene: TRBJ1-6; clone size: few; D gene: NA; V gene: TRBV6-1; CDR3 DNA: TGTGCCAGCAAGGGCTCAGGGGTAAATTCACCCCTCCACTTT; CDR3 protein: CASKGSGVNSPLHF
CDR3 length: 14; J gene: TRBJ2-5; clone size: once; D gene: TRBD1; V gene: TRBV7-7; CDR3 DNA: TGTGCTAGCAGCTCAACAGGGGCCCAAGAGACCCAGTACTTC; CDR3 protein: CASSSTGAQETQYF
CDR3 length: 12; J gene: TRBJ2-3; clone size: NA; D gene: NA; V gene: TRBV6-5; CDR3 DNA: TGTGCCAGCAGGCCCCCAAACGGGGCGCAGTATTTT; CDR3 protein: CASRPPNGAQYF
CDR3 length: 17; J gene: TRBJ2-2; clone size: NA; D gene: NA; V gene: TRBV11-2; CDR3 DNA: TGTGCCAGCAGCCCCCAGCCGGGACTCGAGAACACCGGGGAGCTGTTTTTT; CDR3 protein: CASSPQPGLENTGELFF
CDR3 length: 14; J gene: TRBJ2-4; clone size: NA; D gene: NA; V gene: TRBV5-4; CDR3 DNA: TGTGCCAGCAGCTTCAGGGGTAGTAGGAACATTCAGTACTTC; CDR3 protein: CASSFRGSRNIQYF
CDR3 length: 16; J gene: TRBJ2-4; clone size: NA; D gene: NA; V gene: TRBV28; CDR3 DNA: TGTGCCAGCAGCCTCAGGGGATTACTAGCCAAAAACATTCAGTACTTC; CDR3 protein: CASSLRGLLAKNIQYF
CDR3 length: 14; J gene: TRBJ1-5; clone size: NA; D gene: NA; V gene: TRBV19; CDR3 DNA: TGTGCCAGTAGTATAGCAGGGTCCAATCAGCCCCAGCATTTT; CDR3 protein: CASSIAGSNQPQHF
CDR3 length: 15; J gene: TRBJ2-3; clone size: NA; D gene: NA; V gene: TRBV6-5; CDR3 DNA: TGTGCCAGCAGTTATAATGACAAAAGCACAGATACGCAGTATTTT; CDR3 protein: CASSYNDKSTDTQYF
CDR3 length: 13; J gene: TRBJ1-2; clone size: few; D gene: NA; V gene: TRBV4-1; CDR3 DNA: TGCGCCAGCAGCCATCGGGACAATGTTGGCTACACCTTC; CDR3 protein: CASSHRDNVGYTF
CDR3 length: 15; J gene: TRBJ1-1; clone size: NA; D gene: NA; V gene: TRBV2; CDR3 DNA: TGTGCCAGCACCCCTCAGACACTCCCGGATACTGAAGCTTTCTTT; CDR3 protein: CASTPQTLPDTEAFF
CDR3 length: 15; J gene: TRBJ2-3; clone size: NA; D gene: TRBD1; V gene: TRBV10-2; CDR3 DNA: TGCGCCAGCAGTGAGTTCCAGGGGGCTTCAGATACGCAGTATTTT; CDR3 protein: CASSEFQGASDTQYF